The rows below give T cell receptor beta chains drawn from one sample of a study of cytotoxic CD8 clonotypes in ibrutinib-treated CLL. Sequencing was performed with immunoSEQ multiplex PCR; in TCRdb, only in-frame clones are kept and a portion is missing. The table shows a few hundred thousand clones, with less than 75% occurring only once. Sequenced here: PBMCs, sampled after 24 months of ibrutinib treatment. The receptors were gathered from a human donor with chronic lymphocytic leukemia. The conserved cysteine and the conserved F or W are not part of the CDR3 here. Expanded clones get a size class; other rows say once, few or many, or leave the size out.

TRBV25-1	11	TRBJ1-2	-	ASSVQGNYGYT
TRBV27	12	TRBJ1-5	-	ASSPGLSPRPQH
TRBV2	14	TRBJ1-4	-	ASSVPTTTTNEKLF
TRBV18	10	TRBJ1-1	-	ASRHLNTEAF
TRBV7-9	11	TRBJ1-5	-	ASSSEIYQPQH
TRBV6-5	13	TRBJ2-6	few	ASSYGGAGANVLT
TRBV28	13	TRBJ2-3	-	ATAGRGRWRDTQY
TRBV11-2	13	TRBJ2-2	few	ASSLVEGYTGELF
TRBV9	12	TRBJ2-4	-	ASSVGLGENIQY
TRBV7-7	13	TRBJ2-5	-	ASSLAGGQGETQY
TRBV11-3	15	TRBJ2-6	-	ASSPGTAHGGANVLT
TRBV27	12	TRBJ2-1	once	ASYPGGSYNEQF
TRBV25-1	11	TRBJ2-7	few	ASSDAALYEQY
TRBV27	13	TRBJ2-5	-	ASSLYGDSIRTQY
TRBV5-4	12	TRBJ2-7	-	ASSLYARSYEQY
TRBV6-6	13	TRBJ2-7	-	ASSYSPTLSYEQY
TRBV6-5	12	TRBJ1-1	once	ASSYGLGWTEAF
TRBV29-1	12	TRBJ2-3	-	SVFSGVRPDTQY
TRBV20-1	9	TRBJ2-5	-	SAIPVETQY
TRBV27	12	TRBJ2-7	-	ASTGGLEGYEQY
TRBV2	13	TRBJ2-3	-	ASSSSGTSTDTQY
TRBV21-1	12	TRBJ2-7	-	ASTVDGTDYEQY
TRBV14	14	TRBJ2-1	-	ASSPYKGQGVNEQF
TRBV27	11	TRBJ2-7	-	ASSLSRGLAKS
TRBV30	12	TRBJ1-5	-	ASSGTPSNQPQH
TRBV2	11	TRBJ2-1	-	ASSNTLENEQF
TRBV4-3	12	TRBJ2-7	-	ASSPDRRAWEQY
TRBV29-1	13	TRBJ2-3	few	SVDTSAFSTDTQY
TRBV7-9	14	TRBJ2-5	-	ASSLLAGGPGETQY
TRBV7-8	13	TRBJ1-1	-	ASSLTGTGGTEAF
TRBV15	14	TRBJ2-5	-	ATSGYRTGEGETQY
TRBV4-2	13	TRBJ1-1	-	ASSLTYSKNTEAF
TRBV7-9	11	TRBJ1-1	-	ASSLRQGSEAF
TRBV4-2	13	TRBJ1-5	-	ASSREIDSNQPQH
TRBV2	12	TRBJ2-1	-	ASSPTGQGSEQF
TRBV30	10	TRBJ2-1	-	AWSAQGNEQF
TRBV27	13	TRBJ2-7	-	ASTQVGGASYEQY
TRBV20-1	8	TRBJ2-7	-	SATSELEY
TRBV18	11	TRBJ2-5	-	ASSPTGRETQY